The T cell receptor beta chain described here comes from a study of blood T cell repertoires in COVID-19. Some clones are missing from TCRdb's copy, which holds only in-frame ones; the method was immunoSEQ multiplex PCR. This sample has more than 350,000 clones; 80% to 90% occur once, and the top ten carry 1%. This clonotype was obtained from a man aged 18 to 35 who had recovered from COVID-19. The sequenced sample consisted of PBMCs or T cells enriched from blood (not recorded which).

CDR3 nucleotides: TGTGCCAGCAGTCGGGACGGAGGGATACCCTACGAGCAGTACTTC. This codes for CASSRDGGIPYEQYF. This chain connects TRBV6-5 to TRBJ2-7; D is possibly TRBD2 (6 bases). CDR1 is MNHEY, CDR2 SVGAGI, per germline. The CDR3 length is 15 residues. Between the trimmed V and J ends, which lost 5 bases and 2 bases, there was a span of 16 bases.